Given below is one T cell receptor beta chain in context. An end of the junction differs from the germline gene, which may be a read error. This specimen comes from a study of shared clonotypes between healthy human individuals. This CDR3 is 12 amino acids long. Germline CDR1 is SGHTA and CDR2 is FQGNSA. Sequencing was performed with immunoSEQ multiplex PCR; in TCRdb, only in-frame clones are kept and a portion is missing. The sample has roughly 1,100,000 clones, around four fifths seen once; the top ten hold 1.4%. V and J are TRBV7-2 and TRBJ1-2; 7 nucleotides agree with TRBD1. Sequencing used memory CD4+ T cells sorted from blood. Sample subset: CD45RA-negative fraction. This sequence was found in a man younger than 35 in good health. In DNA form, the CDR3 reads TGTGCCAGCAGCCCATCACCGACAGGGCTTTCCTTC. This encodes CASSPSPTGLSF.